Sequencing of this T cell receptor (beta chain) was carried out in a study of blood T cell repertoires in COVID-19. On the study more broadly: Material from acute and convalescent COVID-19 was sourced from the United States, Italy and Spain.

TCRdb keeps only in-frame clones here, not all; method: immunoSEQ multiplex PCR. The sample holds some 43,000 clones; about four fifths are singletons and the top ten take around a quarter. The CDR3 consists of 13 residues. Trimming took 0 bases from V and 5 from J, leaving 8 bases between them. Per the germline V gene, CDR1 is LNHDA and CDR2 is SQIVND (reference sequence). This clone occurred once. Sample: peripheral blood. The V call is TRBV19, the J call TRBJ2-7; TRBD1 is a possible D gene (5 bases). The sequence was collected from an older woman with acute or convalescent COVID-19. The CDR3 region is CASSIDGANEQYF. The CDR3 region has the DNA TGTGCCAGTAGTATAGATGGGGCCAACGAGCAGTACTTC.